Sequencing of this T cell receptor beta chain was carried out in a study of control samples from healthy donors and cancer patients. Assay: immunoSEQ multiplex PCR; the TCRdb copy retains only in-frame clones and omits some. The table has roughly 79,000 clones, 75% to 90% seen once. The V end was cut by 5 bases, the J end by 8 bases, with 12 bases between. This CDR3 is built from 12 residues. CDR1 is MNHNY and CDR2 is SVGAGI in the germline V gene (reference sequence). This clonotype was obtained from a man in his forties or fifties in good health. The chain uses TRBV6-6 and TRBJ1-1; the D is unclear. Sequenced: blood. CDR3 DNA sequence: TGTGCCAGCAGTCCACGCGGACGGGAAGCTTTCTTT. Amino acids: CASSPRGREAFF.